A selection of T cell receptor beta chains follows, all from one sample in a study of blood T cells in healthy people across ages. A single record per CDR3 protein comes from TCRdb applying MiXCR to the 5' RACE reads. In the table there are 1.4 million or so distinct CDR3 sequences, around 40% of which are singletons. Sequencing was performed on blood. The receptors were sampled from a woman younger than 30 in good health. Each CDR3 is given with its conserved first and last residue. A D gene is named only where the DNA matches it firmly. Not every row has a clone size; where given, it reads once, few, many or a size class.

D,size,V,J,DNA,CDR3
TRBD1,.,TRBV27,TRBJ1-2,TGTGCCAGCAGTTCCCCGGACAGGGGGGACGAGTGTTACACCTTC,CASSSPDRGDECYTF
.,.,TRBV7-2,TRBJ2-4,TGTGCCAGCAGCTTAGGGGGCCCCCCAGCGTACTTC,CASSLGGPPAYF
.,.,TRBV27,TRBJ2-7,TGTGCCAGCAGTGTAACAAGGTCCTACGAGCAGTACTTC,CASSVTRSYEQYF
TRBD2,.,TRBV7-2,TRBJ2-1,TGTGCCAGCAGCTTCCCCGGGAGGACCAATGAGCAGTTCTTC,CASSFPGRTNEQFF
TRBD1,.,TRBV29-1,TRBJ2-7,TGCAGCGTTGGACAGGGCTCCCGCTACGAGCAGTACTTC,CSVGQGSRYEQYF
.,few,TRBV4-3,TRBJ2-7,TGCGCCAGCAGCCAAGATCGTGAGCTGGCTAGCGCCGCCTACAATGAGCAGTACTTC,CASSQDRELASAAYNEQYF
.,.,TRBV5-1,TRBJ2-1,TGCGCCAGCCGGGTAGCGGAAGCGGACAATGAGCAGTTCTTC,CASRVAEADNEQFF
TRBD1,.,TRBV2,TRBJ2-3,TGTGCCAGCAGAGGGACAGGGTTGCCAGATACGCAGTATTTT,CASRGTGLPDTQYF
TRBD1,few,TRBV7-9,TRBJ2-5,TGTGCCAGCAGCTTAGAGGGGACAGGGGACGAGACCCAGTACTTC,CASSLEGTGDETQYF
TRBD2,many,TRBV12-3/TRBV12-4,TRBJ2-1,TGTGCCAGCAGTTCCCCACTAGCGGGGGGCCCCCTAGGTTCCGAGCAGTTCTTC,CASSSPLAGGPLGSEQFF
.,.,TRBV5-1,TRBJ2-5,TGCGCCAGCAGCCACGGGACCGCGTACCAAGAGACCCAGTACTTC,CASSHGTAYQETQYF
TRBD1,few,TRBV9,TRBJ1-2,TGTGCCAGCAGCGTATCCCGGGACAGCAACTATGGCTACACCTTC,CASSVSRDSNYGYTF
.,few,TRBV2,TRBJ2-7,TGTGCCAGCAGTGAAGCGGGACGGACCCACGAGCAGTACTTC,CASSEAGRTHEQYF
TRBD1,.,TRBV5-1,TRBJ2-1,TGCGCCAGCAGCTTGGGGGACAGGGGGTTTAATGAGCAGTTCTTC,CASSLGDRGFNEQFF
TRBD1,.,TRBV6-2/TRBV6-3,TRBJ2-2,TGTGCCAGCAGTCCCGGGACAGGGGCGGTTTGGAACCGGGAGCTGTTTTTT,CASSPGTGAVWNRELFF
.,.,TRBV7-2,TRBJ2-5,TGTGCCAGCAGCTTAGGGTCATGGGGGACGCAAGAGACCCAGTACTTC,CASSLGSWGTQETQYF
TRBD2,.,TRBV7-9,TRBJ2-3,TGTGCCAGCACCGTGGAGCGGGAGAGCACAGATACGCAGTATTTT,CASTVERESTDTQYF
.,.,TRBV15,TRBJ1-2,TGTGCCACCAGCGCCACGCTTTTTGCTGGCTACACCTTC,CATSATLFAGYTF
.,few,TRBV7-8,TRBJ2-1,TGTGCCAGCAGCCCCCGACTAGGAGGGGATGAGCAGTTCTTC,CASSPRLGGDEQFF
.,few,TRBV4-3,TRBJ1-4,TGCGCCAGCAGCCAAGGGGGAGGGTTGGGTGAAAAACTGTTTTTT,CASSQGGGLGEKLFF
.,.,TRBV29-1,TRBJ2-5,TGCAGCGCCAAGGAGCCAGGAAAAGAGACCCAGTACTTC,CSAKEPGKETQYF
.,few,TRBV2,TRBJ2-1,TGTGCCAGCAGTGAAATGTGGAGCGCGGGGATCTCCTACAATGAGCAGTTCTTC,CASSEMWSAGISYNEQFF
.,.,TRBV7-9,TRBJ1-1,TGTGCCAGCAGCTCCCCCGGCGGGGGGCCAGAAGCTTTCTTT,CASSSPGGGPEAFF
.,few,TRBV19,TRBJ1-1,TGTGCCAGTAGTATTCAGGCAGGGGTGAACACTGAAGCTTTCTTT,CASSIQAGVNTEAFF
.,.,TRBV7-2,TRBJ2-7,TGTGCCAGCAGCGATTGGACAGCCCGGAGGTCCTACGAGCAGTACTTC,CASSDWTARRSYEQYF
.,.,TRBV29-1,TRBJ2-7,TGCAGCGTGTACCACTACGAGCAGTACTTC,CSVYHYEQYF
TRBD1,.,TRBV7-2,TRBJ2-1,TGTGCCAGCAGCCAACTGGGACAGGGGGTTCAAGAGACCCAGTTCTTC,CASSQLGQGVQETQFF
.,few,TRBV7-6,TRBJ1-1,TGTGCCAGCAGCTTTTCGGGGTGGACTGAAGCTTTCTTT,CASSFSGWTEAFF
.,few,TRBV4-1,TRBJ1-1,TGCGCCAGCAGCCAAGTGGGGCGGAGGCCGAACACTGAAGCTTTCTTT,CASSQVGRRPNTEAFF
TRBD2,many,TRBV7-3,TRBJ2-7,TGTGCCAGCAGCTTCGGGGGGGGTTACGAGCAGTACTTC,CASSFGGGYEQYF
.,.,TRBV20-1,TRBJ2-1,TGCAGTGCTAGTAAGTGGAATGAGCAGTTCTTC,CSASKWNEQFF
.,.,TRBV20-1,TRBJ1-4,TGCAGTGCCGAAAATAGCCCCAAGGGTGAAAAACTGTTTTTT,CSAENSPKGEKLFF
TRBD2,.,TRBV20-1,TRBJ2-1,TGCAGTGCTAGGCTAGCGGGAGCGACAAGCGAGCAGTTCTTC,CSARLAGATSEQFF
.,few,TRBV7-8,TRBJ2-7,TGTGCCAGCAGCTCTACGCGGAACGAGCAGTACTTC,CASSSTRNEQYF
.,.,TRBV3-1,TRBJ1-1,TGTGCCAGCAGCGACGGTGGGGGGGCTTTCTTT,CASSDGGGAFF
.,.,TRBV29-1,TRBJ2-5,TGCAGCGCGAGCGGACCTCTCCAAGAGACCCAGTACTTC,CSASGPLQETQYF
.,.,TRBV9,TRBJ2-1,TGTGCCAGCAGCCCCCGATGGGGTTCGTTGGATAAGCAGTTCTTC,CASSPRWGSLDKQFF
.,.,TRBV24-1,TRBJ2-1,TGTGCCACCAGTGAAGCGAACAATGAGCAGTTCTTC,CATSEANNEQFF
TRBD1,few,TRBV7-2,TRBJ1-5,TGTGCCAGCAGCTACAGGGGAAGTAGTGTCAATCAGCCCCAGCATTTT,CASSYRGSSVNQPQHF
.,.,TRBV29-1,TRBJ2-1,TGCAGCGCCGGGTGGGGAGACAATGAGCAGTTCTTC,CSAGWGDNEQFF
.,.,TRBV20-1,TRBJ2-7,TGCAGTGCTAGCCCCAGGGTGGACGAGCAGTACTTC,CSASPRVDEQYF
TRBD2,few,TRBV14,TRBJ2-1,TGTGCCAGCAGCCAAGAACTAGCGGGATACGAGCAGTTCTTC,CASSQELAGYEQFF
.,.,TRBV29-1,TRBJ2-7,TGCAGCGCGGTTCTTGTGGACGAGCAGTACTTC,CSAVLVDEQYF
.,many,TRBV29-1,TRBJ2-5,TGCAGCGCGGCTCGACAGGGAGGGGTCAAAGAGACCCAGTACTTC,CSAARQGGVKETQYF
.,.,TRBV12-3/TRBV12-4,TRBJ2-3,TGTGCCAGCAGCTTGAGAAGGGACGCAGATACGCAGTATTTT,CASSLRRDADTQYF
TRBD2,.,TRBV30,TRBJ2-7,TGTGCCTGGAGTGTACTAGCGGGACCCTACGAGCAGTACTTC,CAWSVLAGPYEQYF
.,.,TRBV20-1,TRBJ2-2,TGCAGTGCTATCCTCGGGAACACCGGGGAGCTGTTTTTT,CSAILGNTGELFF
.,many,TRBV4-3,TRBJ2-7,TGTGCCAGCAGCCAAGGGTTCTACGAGCAGTACTTC,CASSQGFYEQYF